This T cell receptor beta chain emerged from a study of Graves' ophthalmopathy and Graves' hyperthyroidism. Whole-study findings and limits: The blood repertoire also included most expanded thyroid clonotypes above 0.001 frequency.

Transcripts of RNA were the source for amplifying TCR beta CDR3 regions. RT-PCR in the first round used HTBI primers; a second-round multiplex PCR followed. Via MiXCR, TCRdb re-called the multiplex PCR reads, giving one row per CDR3 protein. The repertoire holds about 380,000 distinct CDR3 sequences, with approximately 15% as singletons. In this cohort's terms, stable hyperthyroidism meant no ophthalmopathy by 18 months of follow-up. Enrolled hyperthyroidism patients had a new diagnosis, a duration under 2 months, and an age of 18 to 65. The source of the PBMCs was 10 ml of fresh peripheral blood. This clonotype was observed at least ten times. No antigen is known for it. The sequence was collected from a woman between 18 and 29 years old with stable Graves' hyperthyroidism. The sample was peripheral blood.

The CDR3 coding sequence is TGTGCCAGCAGCCAAGTAGGTTCGACCCGTATTAATTCACCCCTCCACTTT. This encodes CASSQVGSTRINSPLHF. The chain combines TRBV14 with TRBJ1-6; D is uncertain. V was cut by 1 base and J by 6 bases, with 16 bases left in between. Germline V CDR1 and CDR2: SGHDN, FVKESK. CDR3 length: 17 residues.